The source of this T cell receptor (beta chain) is a study of CD8+ T cells in alopecia areata (dated by TCRdb to about 2018). About the investigation overall: Treated patients were enrolled in an open-label pilot trial of oral tofacitinib, 5 to 10 mg twice daily, for moderate-to-severe alopecia areata. Patients received tofacitinib for 6 to 18 months and were then followed off drug for 6 months to check for delayed response and recurrence. In both human patients and the C3H/HeJ mouse model, the study applied high-throughput TCRbeta sequencing to look at T cell clonal expansion in alopecia areata. On the human side, TCRbeta sequencing was run on scalp tissue and on sorted CD4+ and CD8+ peripheral blood T cells from healthy controls and from alopecia areata patients with either patchy or totalis/universalis disease. Patients on tofacitinib were biopsied at baseline and after 4 and 24 weeks of treatment, and several of the patients also had a later scalp biopsy. Scalp clonality was compared across normal scalp (n=4), patchy alopecia areata scalp (n=8), and alopecia totalis/universalis scalp (n=8). RNA was obtained with the PAXgene miRNA kit for fixed scalp, the miRNeasy kit for PBMCs, and the RNeasy kit for mouse skin. immunoSEQ multiplex PCR using 35 Vbeta forward primers and 13 Jbeta reverse primers was used to amplify TCRbeta CDR3 regions.

Including cysteine and phenylalanine, the CDR3 has 12 amino acids. The kept DNA is CDR3 alone, 36 bases in frame from the first base. Trimming removed 3 bases from V and 5 bases from J, leaving 4 bases between the germline ends. CDR1 SGHTA and CDR2 FQGNSA are derived from the germline V gene. From alopecia areata patients, peripheral blood was collected along with lesional scalp punch biopsies. PBMCs were separated by density centrifugation and stained for CD3, CD4 and CD8, after which CD4+ and CD8+ T cells were sorted on a FACSAria. As regards this clone: The clone's antigen remains unknown. No per-base quality is available; no much larger clone lies one base away.

Findings and caveats that apply to the study as a whole: Scalp TCR repertoire analysis is complicated because resident alphabeta T cells in normal human skin are also sequenced, whereas mouse skin is dominated by gammadelta T cells. Compared with mice, TCR sequences shared between patients were less clear, possibly partly because of HLA diversity across the patient population. Higher clonality and more expanded CD8+ clones were observed in lesional scalp than in normal scalp, particularly in alopecia totalis/universalis, a finding suggestive of antigenic drive.

The library was generated by the immunoSEQ multiplex PCR assay. RNA was extracted from all samples and reverse transcribed into cDNA, which served as template for TCR sequencing. SuperScript III was used to make first-strand cDNA, primed with a 2:1 mix of oligo-dT and random hexamers. Amplification bias was assessed with a synthetic immune receptor repertoire, and residual bias was removed computationally. In the original analysis: Raw reads were preprocessed for error removal, and CDR3 was defined according to IMGT conventions as running from the conserved cysteine to phenylalanine. To get clonality, Shannon entropy was normalized by log2 of the number of productive unique TCRs and the result was subtracted from 1. Whether each scalp clone was CD4 or CD8 was inferred by checking scalp TCRbeta sequences against the CD4 and CD8 repertoires from sorted blood. Here the immuneACCESS table is served through TCRdb, limited to in-frame sequences with V and J called. Missing clones are a known gap in these copies; in checked studies unresolved V genes cover under half, and the rest lacks a known reason. The DNA gave D and trimming, while V, J and clone size come from that table. The sample table lists 100,000 to 150,000 clones, roughly two fifths of them with a count of one. The ten largest clones capture 3% to 3.5% of the sample.

The sequence links TRBV7-2 to TRBJ1-4; there is no confident call for the D gene. The source material was CD4+ T cells sorted from blood. The source of this sequence is a human donor with alopecia areata. The CDR3 protein is CASSLGNEKLFF. In nucleotide form, the sequence is TGTGCCAGCAGCTTGGGAAATGAAAAACTGTTTTTT.